This T cell receptor beta chain was captured in a study of shared clonotypes between healthy human individuals. Per germline, CDR1 SGDLS and CDR2 YYNGEE. The CDR3 extends over 15 amino acids. Repertoires were generated with immunoSEQ multiplex PCR, while TCRdb's copy carries only in-frame clones and drops some. This sample has about 460,000 clones; roughly 80% occur once, and the top ten carry 12%. To note about this clone: At one end, the junction sequence differs from germline, possibly due to a read error.

This chain joins TRBV9 and TRBJ1-1; D may be TRBD1 (6 bases). The origin of this receptor is a woman aged 40 to 50 in good health. Some clones in this sample may be carry-over from other donors' samples. Specimen: PBMCs. The CDR3 sequence is CAGSGHQGRNTEAFF. CDR3 DNA: TGCGCCGGCAGCGGCCATCAGGGGCGGAACACTGAAGCTTTCTTT. Full variable domain (missing parts from reference TRBV9 and TRBJ1-1): DSGVTQTPKHLITATGQRVTLRCSPRSGDLSVYWYQQSLDQGLQFLIQYYNGEERAKGNILERFSAQQFPDLHSELNLSSLELGDSALYFCAGSGHQGRNTEAFFGQGTRLTVV.